This T cell receptor beta chain was sequenced in a study of T cells in Graves' hyperthyroidism and ophthalmopathy. Study summary: At the time of initial diagnosis and before any treatment, peripheral blood was collected.

TCR beta CDR3 regions were amplified from RNA transcripts. A first-round RT-PCR of the TCR CDR3 used the HTBI primer set. TCRdb fed the multiplex PCR reads into MiXCR, producing one record per CDR3 protein. The table lists hundreds of thousands of distinct CDR3 sequences, approximately 23% of them singletons. The TCR originated in a man younger than 45 with Graves' ophthalmopathy. Sample: blood.

CDR3 sequence (DNA): TGTGCCAGCACCCTATCTACAGGAAACACCATATATTTT. Its protein is CASTLSTGNTIYF. V and J are TRBV7-2 and TRBJ1-3; D call uncertain. The V end lost 7 bases, the J end lost 4 bases, and 11 bases lay between the germline ends. CDR1 is SGHTA, CDR2 FQGNSA, per germline. This CDR3 spans 13 amino acids.